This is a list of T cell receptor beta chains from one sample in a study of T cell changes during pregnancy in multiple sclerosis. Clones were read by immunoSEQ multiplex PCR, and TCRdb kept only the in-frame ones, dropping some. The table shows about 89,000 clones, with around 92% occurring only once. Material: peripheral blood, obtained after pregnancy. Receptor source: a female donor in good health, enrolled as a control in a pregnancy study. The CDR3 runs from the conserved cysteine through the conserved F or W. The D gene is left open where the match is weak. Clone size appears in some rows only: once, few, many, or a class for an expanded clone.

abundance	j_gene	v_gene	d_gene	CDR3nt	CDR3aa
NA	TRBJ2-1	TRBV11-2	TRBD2	TGTGCCAGCAGCTTAGTGAGGGGTAGCGGGAGCGACAATGAGCAGTTCTTC	CASSLVRGSGSDNEQFF
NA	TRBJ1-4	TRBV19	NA	TGTGCCAGTAGCCTTACTTCTCGGGTCGGTGAAAAACTGTTTTTT	CASSLTSRVGEKLFF
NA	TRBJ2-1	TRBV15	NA	TGTGCCACCAGCAGAGAAGTTAGCGAGCAGTTCTTC	CATSREVSEQFF
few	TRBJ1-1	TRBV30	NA	TGTGCCTGGAGATCGGACACTGAAGCTTTCTTT	CAWRSDTEAFF
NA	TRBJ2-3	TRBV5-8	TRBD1	TGTGCCAGCAGCTTTGGGGGACAGGGATCAGATACGCAGTATTTT	CASSFGGQGSDTQYF
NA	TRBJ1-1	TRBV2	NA	TGTGCCAGCAGTGAAGTTGGGAGCGGCACTGAAGCTTTCTTT	CASSEVGSGTEAFF
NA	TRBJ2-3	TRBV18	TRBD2	TGTGCCAGCTCACCTAGCGGGGTCACAGATACGCAGTATTTT	CASSPSGVTDTQYF
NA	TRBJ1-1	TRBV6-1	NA	TGTGCCAGCAGTGAAGCGGCGGGGGTGAGCACTGAAGCTTTCTTT	CASSEAAGVSTEAFF
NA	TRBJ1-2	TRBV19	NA	TGTGCCAGTAGTGTGGACACCTATGGCTACACCTTC	CASSVDTYGYTF
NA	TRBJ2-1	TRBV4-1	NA	TGCGCCAGCAGCCAGGTGGGGCAGAACGATGAGCAGTTCTTC	CASSQVGQNDEQFF
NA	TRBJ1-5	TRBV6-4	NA	TGTGCCAGCAGTCTGGGGGGAGGCAATCAGCCCCAGCATTTT	CASSLGGGNQPQHF
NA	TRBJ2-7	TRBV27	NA	TGTGCCAGCAGTTCCGACAGATCCTACGAGCAGTACTTC	CASSSDRSYEQYF
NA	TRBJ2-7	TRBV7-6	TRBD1	TGTGCCAGCAGCCCCCCCGGACAGGTGGTCTACGAGCAGTACTTC	CASSPPGQVVYEQYF
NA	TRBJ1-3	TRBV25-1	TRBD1	TGTGCCAGTGGAGTGTGTGGGACAGGCACCCCTCCTGGAAACACCATATATTTT	CASGVCGTGTPPGNTIYF
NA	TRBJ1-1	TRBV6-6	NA	TGTGCCAGCAGTTACCCCACACAGGGCAACACTGAAGCTTTCTTT	CASSYPTQGNTEAFF
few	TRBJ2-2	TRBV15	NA	TGTGCCACCAGCAGAAGGGGCGGCGGGGAGCTGTTTTTT	CATSRRGGGELFF
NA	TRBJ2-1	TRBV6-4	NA	TGTGCCAGCAGTCTCTGGGAGGTTTCGTCGAATGAGCAGTTCTTC	CASSLWEVSSNEQFF
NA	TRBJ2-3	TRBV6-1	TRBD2	TGTGCCAGCAGTCAAAGTAGCGGGAGGGCAGATACGCAGTATTTT	CASSQSSGRADTQYF
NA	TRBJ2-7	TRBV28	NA	TGTGCCAGCAGCGGGGGGCTGAGCTACGAGCAGTACTTC	CASSGGLSYEQYF
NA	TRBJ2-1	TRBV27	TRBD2	TGTGCCATCGCGACTAGCGGGAGGCCCTCCTACAATGAGCAGTTCTTC	CAIATSGRPSYNEQFF